This T cell receptor (beta chain) was retrieved from a study of T-cell reconstitution after alpha-beta-depleted transplantation in children. The CDR3 runs to 18 residues. V was shortened by 0 bases and J by 0 bases, with 15 bases between the two germline ends. Per germline, CDR1 MNHEY and CDR2 SVGEGT. The TCRbeta library incorporated unique molecular identifiers. TCRdb ran MiXCR on the PCR reads and lists one entry per CDR3 protein. This sample yields just over 350,000 distinct CDR3 sequences, of which about 14% are seen a single time; around 4% belongs to the top ten. The chain couples TRBV6-2 or TRBV6-3 to TRBJ1-3; no reliable D call. This sequence was found in a human donor who donated a stem cell graft to a child with Fanconi anemia. Source: PBMCs, taken from the stem cell graft. The CDR3: CASSYSAPGSPSGNTIYF. The DNA of the CDR3 is TGTGCCAGCAGTTACTCAGCACCGGGCAGTCCCTCTGGAAACACCATATATTTT.